The source of this T cell receptor (beta chain) is a study of radiotherapy plus CTLA-4 blockade in lung cancer. Study-level background: Disease control was present in roughly a third of patients, and objective responses in about 18%.

Assay: immunoSEQ multiplex PCR; the TCRdb copy retains only in-frame clones and omits some. The sample carries 56,000 or so clones, 65% to 80% recorded once. This CDR3 is built from 13 residues. With V trimmed by 3 bases and J by 4 bases, 2 bases remained unmatched. CDR1 and CDR2 (germline): LGHNA, YSLEER. Participants had chemo-refractory metastatic non-small-cell lung cancer and were treated with focal radiation plus ipilimumab CTLA-4 blockade. The material sequenced was peripheral blood, taken from a patient treated with radiotherapy plus ipilimumab. The rearrangement joins TRBV4-3 to TRBJ2-7; 8 nucleotides line up with TRBD2. The source is a human donor with non-small cell lung cancer who had a partial response to radiotherapy plus ipilimumab. The CDR3 sequence is CASSHREGYEQYF. The CDR3 nucleotides are TGCGCCAGCAGCCACCGGGAGGGATACGAGCAGTACTTC.